This T cell receptor beta chain was sequenced during a study of cytomegalovirus exposure and HLA in healthy donors. As regards this clone: The antigen remains unidentified.

Donors had nominal health at sampling but likely had unrecorded immune exposures. This CDR3 region has 15 residues. CDR1 is SGHNT and CDR2 is YYREEE in the germline V gene (reference sequence). V lost 4 bases, J lost 5 bases, and 16 bases lay in between. Study-level points and caveats: Most subjects' HLA-A and HLA-B alleles were reportedly predicted from TCR beta sequences. Because they were indistinguishable, some V segments, including TRBV6-2 and TRBV6-3, were excluded. A likely sequencing artifact accounted for one observed cluster of highly shared sequence variants.

The PCR contained 60 Vbeta and 13 Jbeta primers. Sequencing was performed with immunoSEQ multiplex PCR; in TCRdb, only in-frame clones are kept and a portion is missing. The sample yields 170,000 or so clones, about four fifths seen once. Sequenced material: PBMCs. V usage is TRBV5-4 and J usage is TRBJ2-1; a possible D gene is TRBD1 (5 bases). The receptor was isolated from a girl aged 5-17 years in good health and CMV-seropositive. The CDR3 loop is CASSPTARGHNEQFF. The CDR3 DNA reads TGTGCCAGCAGCCCAACGGCAAGGGGCCACAATGAGCAGTTCTTC.